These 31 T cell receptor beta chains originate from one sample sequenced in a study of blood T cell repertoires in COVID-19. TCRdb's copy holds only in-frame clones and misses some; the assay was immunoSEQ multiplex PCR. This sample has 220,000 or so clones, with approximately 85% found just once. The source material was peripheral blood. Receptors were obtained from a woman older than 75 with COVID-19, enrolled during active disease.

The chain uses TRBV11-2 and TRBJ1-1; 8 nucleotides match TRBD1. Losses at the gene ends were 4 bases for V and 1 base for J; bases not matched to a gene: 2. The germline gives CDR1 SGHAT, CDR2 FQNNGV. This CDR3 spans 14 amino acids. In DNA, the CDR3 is TGTGCCAGCAGCTCCCAGGGGGCGAACACTGAAGCTTTCTTT. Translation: CASSSQGANTEAFF.

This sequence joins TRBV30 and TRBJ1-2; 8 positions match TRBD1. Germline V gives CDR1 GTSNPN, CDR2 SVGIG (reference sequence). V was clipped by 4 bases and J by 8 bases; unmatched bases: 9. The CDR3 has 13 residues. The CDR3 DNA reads TGTGCCTGGACCCTTGACAGGGGTCCGGGCTACACCTTC. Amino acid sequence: CAWTLDRGPGYTF.

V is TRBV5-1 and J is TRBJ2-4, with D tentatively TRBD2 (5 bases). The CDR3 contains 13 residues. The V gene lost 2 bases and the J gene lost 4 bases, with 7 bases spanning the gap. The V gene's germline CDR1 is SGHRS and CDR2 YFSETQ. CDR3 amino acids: CASSFSGKNIQYF. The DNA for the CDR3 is TGCGCCAGCAGCTTTTCGGGAAAAAACATTCAGTACTTC.

Here the CDR3 DNA reads TGTGCCACCGGGACTTTTAACACCGGGGAGCTGTTTTTT. Translating gives CATGTFNTGELFF. The chain employs TRBV15 and TRBJ2-2, with TRBD2 as a possible D gene (6 bases). Germline V gene lookup returns CDR1 LNHNV and CDR2 YYDKDF (reference sequence). CDR3 length equals 13 residues. Between the trimmed V and J ends, which lost 8 bases and 2 bases, there was a span of 9 bases.

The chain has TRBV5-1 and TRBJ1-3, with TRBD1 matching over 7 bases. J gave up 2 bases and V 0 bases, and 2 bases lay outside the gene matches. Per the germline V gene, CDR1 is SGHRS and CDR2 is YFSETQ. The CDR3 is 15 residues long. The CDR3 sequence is CASSLGTGPGNTIYF. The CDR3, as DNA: TGCGCCAGCAGCTTGGGGACAGGCCCTGGAAACACCATATATTTT. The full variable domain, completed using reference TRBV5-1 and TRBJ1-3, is KAGVTQTPRYLIKTRGQQVTLSCSPISGHRSVSWYQQTPGQGLQFLFEYFSETQRNKGNFPGRFSGRQFSNSRSEMNVSTLELGDSALYLCASSLGTGPGNTIYFGEGSWLTVV.

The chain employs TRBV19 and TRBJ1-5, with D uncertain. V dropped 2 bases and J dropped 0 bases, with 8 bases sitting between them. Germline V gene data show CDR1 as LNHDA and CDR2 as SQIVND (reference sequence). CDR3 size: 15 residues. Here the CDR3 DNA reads TGTGCCAGTAGTATAACCCCAGTTAGCAATCAGCCCCAGCATTTT. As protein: CASSITPVSNQPQHF.

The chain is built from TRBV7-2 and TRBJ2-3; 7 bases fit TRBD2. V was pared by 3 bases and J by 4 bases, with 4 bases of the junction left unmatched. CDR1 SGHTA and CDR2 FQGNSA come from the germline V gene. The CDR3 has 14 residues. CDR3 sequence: CASSLGGSPDTQYF. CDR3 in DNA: TGTGCCAGCAGCTTGGGCGGGAGTCCAGATACGCAGTATTTT.

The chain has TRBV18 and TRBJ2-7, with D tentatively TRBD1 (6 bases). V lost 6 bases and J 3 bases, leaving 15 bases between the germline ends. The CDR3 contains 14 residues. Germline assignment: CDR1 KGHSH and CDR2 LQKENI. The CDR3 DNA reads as TGTGCCAGCTCGGAAAGACAGGAGTTCTACGAGCAGTACTTC. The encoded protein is CASSERQEFYEQYF.

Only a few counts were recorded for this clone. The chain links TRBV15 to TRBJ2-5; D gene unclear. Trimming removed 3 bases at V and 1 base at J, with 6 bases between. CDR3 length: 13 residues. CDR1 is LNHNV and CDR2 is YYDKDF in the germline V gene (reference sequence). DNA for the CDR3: TGTGCCACCAGCAGCGTCCCCCAAGAGACCCAGTACTTC. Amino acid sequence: CATSSVPQETQYF.

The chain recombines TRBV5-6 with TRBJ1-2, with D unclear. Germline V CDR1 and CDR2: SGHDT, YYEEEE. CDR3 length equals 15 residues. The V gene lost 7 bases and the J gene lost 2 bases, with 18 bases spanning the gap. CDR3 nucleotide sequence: TGTGCCAGCCGAAGTCGCGGCAGACCAAACTATGGCTACACCTTC. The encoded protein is CASRSRGRPNYGYTF. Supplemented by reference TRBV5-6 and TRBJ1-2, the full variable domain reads DAGVTQSPTHLIKTRGQQVTLRCSPKSGHDTVSWYQQALGQGPQFIFQYYEEEERQRGNFPDRFSGHQFPNYSSELNVNALLLGDSALYLCASRSRGRPNYGYTFGSGTRLTVV.

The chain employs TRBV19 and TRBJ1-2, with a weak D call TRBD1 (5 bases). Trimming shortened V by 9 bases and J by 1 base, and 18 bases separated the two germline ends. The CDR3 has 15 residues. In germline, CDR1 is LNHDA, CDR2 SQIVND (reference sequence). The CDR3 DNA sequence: TGTGCCAGCAGAATGGAGGGGAGTCGTAACTATGGCTACACCTTC. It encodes CASRMEGSRNYGYTF.

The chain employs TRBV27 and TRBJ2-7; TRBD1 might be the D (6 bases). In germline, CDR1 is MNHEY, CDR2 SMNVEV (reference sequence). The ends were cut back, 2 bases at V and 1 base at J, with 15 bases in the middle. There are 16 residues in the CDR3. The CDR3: CASSLMSTGQSYEQYF. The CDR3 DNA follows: TGTGCCAGCAGTTTAATGTCAACAGGGCAATCCTACGAGCAGTACTTC.

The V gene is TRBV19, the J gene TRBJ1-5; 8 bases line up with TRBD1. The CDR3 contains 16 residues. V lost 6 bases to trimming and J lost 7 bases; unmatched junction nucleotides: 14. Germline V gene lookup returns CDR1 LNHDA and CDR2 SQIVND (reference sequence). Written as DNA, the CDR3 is TGTGCCAGTAGCCGAGGGACAGGAAGATCATTACAGCCCCAGCATTTT. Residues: CASSRGTGRSLQPQHF.

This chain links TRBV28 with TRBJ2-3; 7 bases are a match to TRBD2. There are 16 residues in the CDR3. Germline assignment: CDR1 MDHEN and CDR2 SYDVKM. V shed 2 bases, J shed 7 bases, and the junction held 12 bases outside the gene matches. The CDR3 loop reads CASSLMASGSRHTQYF. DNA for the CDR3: TGTGCCAGCAGTTTAATGGCTAGCGGCTCCCGCCATACGCAGTATTTT.

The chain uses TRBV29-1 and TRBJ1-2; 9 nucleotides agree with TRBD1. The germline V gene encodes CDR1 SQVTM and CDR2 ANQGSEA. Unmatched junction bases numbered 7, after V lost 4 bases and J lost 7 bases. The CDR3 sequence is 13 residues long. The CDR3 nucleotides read TGCAGCGTTGCTACAGGGGGCGCGGGTGGCTACACCTTC. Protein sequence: CSVATGGAGGYTF.

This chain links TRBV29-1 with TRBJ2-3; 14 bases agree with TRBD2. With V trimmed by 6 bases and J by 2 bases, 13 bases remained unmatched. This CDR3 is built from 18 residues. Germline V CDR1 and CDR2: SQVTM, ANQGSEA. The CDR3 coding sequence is TGCAGCGTCCCGACTAGCGGGGGGGCTCCTTCCTACACAGATACGCAGTATTTT. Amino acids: CSVPTSGGAPSYTDTQYF.

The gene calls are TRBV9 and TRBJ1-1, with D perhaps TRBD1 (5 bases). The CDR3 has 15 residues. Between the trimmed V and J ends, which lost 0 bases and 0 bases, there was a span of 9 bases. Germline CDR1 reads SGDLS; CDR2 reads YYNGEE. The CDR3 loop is CASSVAPQVNTEAFF. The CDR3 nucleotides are TGTGCCAGCAGCGTAGCGCCACAGGTGAACACTGAAGCTTTCTTT.

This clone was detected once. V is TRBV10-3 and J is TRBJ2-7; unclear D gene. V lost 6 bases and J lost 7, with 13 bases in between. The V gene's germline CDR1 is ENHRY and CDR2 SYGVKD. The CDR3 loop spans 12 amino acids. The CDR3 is CAISKPEKEQYF. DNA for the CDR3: TGTGCCATCAGCAAACCCGAGAAGGAGCAGTACTTC.

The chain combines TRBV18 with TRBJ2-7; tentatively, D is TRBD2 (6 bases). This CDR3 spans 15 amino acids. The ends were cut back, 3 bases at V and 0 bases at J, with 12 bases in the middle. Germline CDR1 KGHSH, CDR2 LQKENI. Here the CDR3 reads CASSPETGLSYEQYF. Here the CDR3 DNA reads TGTGCCAGCTCACCGGAGACGGGACTCTCCTACGAGCAGTACTTC.

CDR3 amino acids: CASTPYGAQGYTF. CDR3 nucleotide sequence: TGTGCCAGCACCCCGTATGGGGCTCAAGGCTACACCTTC. The genes are TRBV5-8 and TRBJ1-2; a possible D gene is TRBD1 (5 bases). Germline CDR1 is SGHTS and CDR2 is YDEGEE. V shed 6 bases and J shed 8 bases, with 17 bases lying between them. The CDR3 consists of 13 residues.

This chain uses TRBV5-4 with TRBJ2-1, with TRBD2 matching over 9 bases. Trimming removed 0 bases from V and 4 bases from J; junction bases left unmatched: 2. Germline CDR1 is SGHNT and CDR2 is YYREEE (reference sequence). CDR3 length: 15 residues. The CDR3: CASSLGGGEYNEQFF. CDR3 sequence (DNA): TGTGCCAGCAGCTTGGGCGGGGGGGAATACAATGAGCAGTTCTTC.

Written as DNA, the CDR3 is TGCGCCAGCAGCCGTGCGGGGGGAGACTATGGCTACACCTTC. This sequence encodes CASSRAGGDYGYTF. The V call is TRBV5-1, the J call TRBJ1-2; a possible D gene is TRBD1 (5 bases). V was trimmed by 4 bases and J by 3 bases, leaving 13 bases between them. The CDR3 covers 14 residues. Germline V gene data show CDR1 as SGHRS and CDR2 as YFSETQ. The variable domain in full, completed from reference TRBV5-1 and TRBJ1-2, reads KAGVTQTPRYLIKTRGQQVTLSCSPISGHRSVSWYQQTPGQGLQFLFEYFSETQRNKGNFPGRFSGRQFSNSRSEMNVSTLELGDSALYLCASSRAGGDYGYTFGSGTRLTVV.

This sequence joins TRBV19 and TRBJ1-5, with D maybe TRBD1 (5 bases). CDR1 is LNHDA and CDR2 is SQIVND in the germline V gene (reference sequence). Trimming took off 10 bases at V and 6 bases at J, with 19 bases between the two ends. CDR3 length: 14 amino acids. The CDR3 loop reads CATRNQGAGQPQHF. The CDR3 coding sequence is TGTGCCACCCGGAACCAAGGGGCCGGTCAGCCCCAGCATTTT.

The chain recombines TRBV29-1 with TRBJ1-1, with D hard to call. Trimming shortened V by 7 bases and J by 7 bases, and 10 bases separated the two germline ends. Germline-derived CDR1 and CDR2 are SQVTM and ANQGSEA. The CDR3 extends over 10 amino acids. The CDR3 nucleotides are TGCAGCGATAAATGGCTTGAAGCTTTCTTT. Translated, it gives CSDKWLEAFF.

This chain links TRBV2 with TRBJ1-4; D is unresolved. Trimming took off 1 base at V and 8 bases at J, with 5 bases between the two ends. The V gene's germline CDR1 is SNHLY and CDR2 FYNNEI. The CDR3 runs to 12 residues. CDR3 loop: CASSEVQEKLFF. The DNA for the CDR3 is TGTGCCAGCAGTGAAGTACAGGAAAAACTGTTTTTT.

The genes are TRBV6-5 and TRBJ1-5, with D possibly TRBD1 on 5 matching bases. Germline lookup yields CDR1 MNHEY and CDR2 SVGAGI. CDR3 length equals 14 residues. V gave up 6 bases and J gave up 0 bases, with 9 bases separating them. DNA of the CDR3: TGTGCCAGCAGGGGGGGAAATAGCAATCAGCCCCAGCATTTT. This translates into CASRGGNSNQPQHF.

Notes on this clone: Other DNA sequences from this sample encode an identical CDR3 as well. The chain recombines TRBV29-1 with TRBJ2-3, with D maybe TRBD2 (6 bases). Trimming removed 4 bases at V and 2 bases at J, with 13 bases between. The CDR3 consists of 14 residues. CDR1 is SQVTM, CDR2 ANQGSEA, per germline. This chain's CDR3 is CSVVPSGSTDTQYF. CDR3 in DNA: TGCAGCGTTGTCCCAAGCGGGTCCACAGATACGCAGTATTTT.

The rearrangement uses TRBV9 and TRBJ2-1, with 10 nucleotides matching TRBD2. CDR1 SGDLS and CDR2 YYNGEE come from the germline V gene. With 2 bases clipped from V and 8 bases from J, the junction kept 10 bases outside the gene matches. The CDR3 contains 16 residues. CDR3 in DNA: TGTGCCAGCAGCGTGAGGGAGCGGGGGGGCCGGGATGAGCAGTTCTTC. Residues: CASSVRERGGRDEQFF.

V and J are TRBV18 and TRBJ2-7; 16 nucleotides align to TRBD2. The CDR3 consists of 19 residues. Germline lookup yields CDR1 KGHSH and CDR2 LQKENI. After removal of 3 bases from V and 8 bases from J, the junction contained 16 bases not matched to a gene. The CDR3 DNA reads TGTGCCAGCTCACCGTTATCCGGGACTAGCGGGAGGGCCAATGAGAAGCAGTACTTC. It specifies CASSPLSGTSGRANEKQYF.

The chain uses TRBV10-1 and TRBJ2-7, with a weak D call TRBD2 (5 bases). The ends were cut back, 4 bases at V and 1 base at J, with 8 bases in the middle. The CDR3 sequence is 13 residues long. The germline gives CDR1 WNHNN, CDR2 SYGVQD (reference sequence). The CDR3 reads CASSVGVSYEQYF. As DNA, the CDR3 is TGCGCCAGCAGTGTCGGGGTTTCCTACGAGCAGTACTTC.

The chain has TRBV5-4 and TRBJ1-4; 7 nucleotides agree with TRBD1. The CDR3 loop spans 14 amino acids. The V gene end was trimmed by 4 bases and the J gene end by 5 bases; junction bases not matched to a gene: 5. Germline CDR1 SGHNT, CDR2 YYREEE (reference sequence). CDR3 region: CASSRQGGNEKLFF. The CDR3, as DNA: TGTGCCAGCAGCCGACAGGGCGGCAATGAAAAACTGTTTTTT.